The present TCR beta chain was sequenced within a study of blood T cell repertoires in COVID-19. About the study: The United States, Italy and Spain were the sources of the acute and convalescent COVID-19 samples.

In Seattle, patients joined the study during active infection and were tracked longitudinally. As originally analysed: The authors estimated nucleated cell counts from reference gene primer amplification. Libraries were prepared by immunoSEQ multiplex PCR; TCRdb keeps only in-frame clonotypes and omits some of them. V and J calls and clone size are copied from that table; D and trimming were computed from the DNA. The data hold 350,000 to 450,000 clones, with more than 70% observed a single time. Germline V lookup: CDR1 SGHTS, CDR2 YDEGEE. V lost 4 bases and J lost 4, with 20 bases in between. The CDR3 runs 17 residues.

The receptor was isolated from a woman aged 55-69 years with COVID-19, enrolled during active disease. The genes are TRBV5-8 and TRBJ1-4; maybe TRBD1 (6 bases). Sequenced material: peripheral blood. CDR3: CASSRGDTPNINEKLFF. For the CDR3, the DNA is TGTGCCAGCAGCCGGGGGGACACCCCCAACATTAATGAAAAACTGTTTTTT.